The 20 T cell receptor beta chains in this list originate from one sample, sequenced in a study of T cell responses to AZD1222 COVID-19 vaccine. TCRdb's copy holds only in-frame clones and misses some; the assay was immunoSEQ multiplex PCR. The sample has about 31,000 clones; roughly 88% are singletons. Here the sequenced sample was peripheral blood, taken 28 days after the second AZD1222 dose. The receptors come from an adult who received the AZD1222 COVID-19 vaccine.

This clone was counted a single time. V is TRBV27 and J is TRBJ2-5; 11 nucleotides line up with TRBD2. This CDR3 region has 15 residues. V shed 6 bases, J shed 4 bases, and the junction held 7 bases outside the gene matches. The germline CDR1 and CDR2 sequences are MNHEY and SMNVEV (reference sequence). The CDR3 sequence: CASRILAGEGETQYF. DNA for the CDR3: TGTGCCAGCAGAATACTAGCGGGGGAAGGAGAGACCCAGTACTTC.

V is TRBV6-2 or TRBV6-3 and J is TRBJ2-3, with D perhaps TRBD2 (6 bases). The CDR3 spans 13 residues. Germline CDR1 reads MNHEY; CDR2 reads SVGEGT. The V end lost 5 bases, the J end lost 6 bases, and 12 bases lay between the germline ends. The CDR3 sequence: CASSVGTPDTQYF. CDR3 sequence (DNA): TGTGCCAGCAGTGTGGGGACTCCGGATACGCAGTATTTT.

This clone appeared once. The gene calls are TRBV9 and TRBJ1-6; D not certain. The CDR3 is 14 amino acids. Germline loops: CDR1 SGDLS, CDR2 YYNGEE. V lost 2 bases, J lost 8 bases, and 11 bases lay in between. The CDR3 DNA reads as TGTGCCAGCAGCGTCCGGGTTCTCGATTCACCCCTCCACTTT. It yields the protein CASSVRVLDSPLHF.

V and J are TRBV21-1 and TRBJ1-6; the table gives TRBD1 as D, unverified against the DNA. TRBV21-1 is flagged as a pseudogene. This CDR3 region has 17 residues. The CDR3 loop reads CASTTSGWDMLYSPLHF. The CDR3 bases are TGTGCCAGCACCACCTCAGGTTGGGACATGCTGTATTCACCCCTCCACTTT.

This clone was observed a few times. The chain combines TRBV5-1 with TRBJ1-2, with 7 positions matching TRBD1. Germline lookup yields CDR1 SGHRS and CDR2 YFSETQ. The CDR3 is 13 residues long. The V and J ends lost 5 bases and 3 bases, in that order; junction bases with no gene match: 4. This chain's CDR3 is CASRYGQDYGYTF. For the CDR3, the DNA is TGCGCCAGCAGATATGGACAGGACTATGGCTACACCTTC.

J is TRBJ1-1 and V is TRBV9; 9 bases agree with TRBD1. CDR1 and CDR2 (germline): SGDLS, YYNGEE. The CDR3 contains 16 residues. The V segment lost 4 bases and the J segment 6 bases; nucleotides outside the gene matches: 13. Written as DNA, the CDR3 is TGTGCCAGCAGCCCTCGAGGGGACAGGGTTTCTCCTGAAGCTTTCTTT. Its translation is CASSPRGDRVSPEAFF.

This rearrangement joins TRBV6-5 to TRBJ2-1; 9 bases match TRBD2. This CDR3 contains 15 residues. The V gene end was trimmed by 6 bases and the J gene end by 4 bases; junction bases not matched to a gene: 7. The germline CDR1 and CDR2 sequences are MNHEY and SVGAGI. The CDR3 bases are TGTGCCAGCAGGACCCTAGCGGGGAATTACAATGAGCAGTTCTTC. It codes for CASRTLAGNYNEQFF.

The rearrangement links TRBV18 to TRBJ1-1; perhaps TRBD1 as D (5 bases). In germline, CDR1 is KGHSH, CDR2 LQKENI. The CDR3 has 14 amino acids. Trimming removed 10 bases from V and 6 bases from J, with 21 bases in between. CDR3 DNA sequence: TGTGCCACCTCCCCCCTGGGGGGATCCCCTGAAGCTTTCTTT. Its protein product is CATSPLGGSPEAFF.

The chain couples TRBV6-5 to TRBJ2-5; no clear D. The CDR3 extends over 13 amino acids. Per germline, CDR1 MNHEY and CDR2 SVGAGI. The V gene lost 7 bases and the J gene lost 2 bases, with 11 bases spanning the gap. The CDR3: CASIWAGQETQYF. DNA of the CDR3: TGTGCCAGCATTTGGGCAGGTCAAGAGACCCAGTACTTC.

This rearrangement joins TRBV12-3 or TRBV12-4 to TRBJ2-7; D may be TRBD1 (5 bases). CDR3 length equals 13 residues. V was trimmed by 6 bases and J by 2 bases, leaving 11 bases between them. CDR3 loop: CASSLAGPYEQYF. CDR3 nucleotides: TGTGCCAGCAGCCTGGCAGGGCCCTACGAGCAGTACTTC.

This chain uses TRBV28 with TRBJ1-4; 9 bases agree with TRBD1. Looked up from germline, CDR1 is MDHEN and CDR2 is SYDVKM. J was trimmed by 7 bases and V by 3 bases; bases with no gene match: 3. The CDR3 loop spans 14 amino acids. DNA for the CDR3: TGTGCCAGCAGTTTCGGGACAGGGTTTGAAAAACTGTTTTTT. Translation: CASSFGTGFEKLFF.

The chain joins TRBV6-1 to TRBJ2-1, with 8 bases fitting TRBD1. Germline CDR1 reads MNHNS; CDR2 reads SASEGT. This CDR3 has 16 residues. Trimming cost V 0 bases and J 1 base; bases outside gene matches: 2. CDR3 amino acids: CASSEAGQGSYNEQFF. The CDR3, as DNA: TGTGCCAGCAGTGAAGCAGGACAGGGTTCCTACAATGAGCAGTTCTTC.

J is TRBJ1-1 and V is TRBV19, with D possibly TRBD1 on 6 matching bases. This CDR3 is built from 15 residues. V lost 6 bases, J lost 5 bases, and 19 bases lay in between. Germline assignment: CDR1 LNHDA and CDR2 SQIVND (reference sequence). The CDR3 here is CASSTLRGGATEAFF. The CDR3 bases are TGTGCCAGTAGCACCCTTAGGGGGGGAGCTACTGAAGCTTTCTTT.

The chain combines TRBV5-5 with TRBJ1-5, with D perhaps TRBD1 (5 bases). The CDR3 spans 14 residues. Per the germline V gene, CDR1 is SGHKS and CDR2 is YYEKEE (reference sequence). V gave up 4 bases and J gave up 6 bases, with 14 bases separating them. Written as DNA, the CDR3 is TGTGCCAGCAGCACAGACAGTATTGGTCAGCCCCAGCATTTT. Its translation is CASSTDSIGQPQHF.

The chain combines TRBV30 with TRBJ1-3; D is possibly TRBD1 (5 bases). Germline V lookup: CDR1 GTSNPN, CDR2 SVGIG (reference sequence). The V end lost 1 base, the J end lost 0 bases, and 10 bases lay between the germline ends. The CDR3 spans 15 residues. The CDR3 DNA is TGTGCCTGGAGTGCCACGGACACCTCTGGAAACACCATATATTTT. Translated, it gives CAWSATDTSGNTIYF.

This chain joins TRBV19 and TRBJ2-2, with D unclear. The CDR3 contains 11 residues. The V end lost 7 bases, the J end lost 4 bases, and 4 bases lay between the germline ends. CDR1 LNHDA and CDR2 SQIVND come from the germline V gene (reference sequence). The CDR3: CASTSTGELFF. The CDR3 DNA is TGTGCCAGTACCAGCACCGGGGAGCTGTTTTTT.

The chain joins TRBV7-2 to TRBJ1-1; 9 bases agree with TRBD1. Looked up from germline, CDR1 is SGHTA and CDR2 is FQGNSA. The CDR3 extends over 14 amino acids. V lost 7 bases and J lost 11; bases outside the gene matches: 14. The CDR3 here is CASTLPPRDRAAFF. CDR3 nucleotide sequence: TGTGCCAGCACCCTACCCCCCCGGGACAGGGCCGCTTTCTTT.

The rearrangement links TRBV11-3 to TRBJ2-2, with TRBD2 matching 8 bases. The germline V gene has CDR1 SGHNT and CDR2 YENEEA. The CDR3 has 16 amino acids. Trimming took 3 bases from V and 3 from J; bases not matched to a gene: 6. CDR3 bases: TGTGCCAGCAGCTTTTCGCGGGGGGCGTACACCGGGGAGCTGTTTTTT. This codes for CASSFSRGAYTGELFF.

The chain carries TRBV2 and TRBJ2-4, with 9 nucleotides matching TRBD1. The germline gives CDR1 SNHLY, CDR2 FYNNEI. This CDR3 is built from 16 residues. With V trimmed by 6 bases and J by 3 bases, 9 bases remained unmatched. The CDR3 reads CASRETGGAGKNIQYF. The CDR3 bases are TGTGCCAGCAGAGAAACAGGGGGCGCAGGCAAAAACATTCAGTACTTC.

The V call is TRBV15, the J call TRBJ2-7; 7 bases are shared with TRBD1. Germline trimming cut 3 bases from V and 5 bases from J; bases unmatched to any gene: 7. The CDR3 covers 14 residues. CDR1 and CDR2 (germline): LNHNV, YYDKDF (reference sequence). The CDR3 reads CATSRGRDSDEQYF. Here the CDR3 DNA reads TGTGCCACCAGCAGGGGAAGGGACAGCGACGAGCAGTACTTC.